The next 13 T cell receptor beta chains were all read from a single sample in a study of identifying expanded T cells in peripheral blood. Produced via immunoSEQ multiplex PCR; TCRdb's table is partial and in-frame only. The sample lists 120,000 or so clones; 75% to 90% were seen once. The sequencing sample was made of blood. These receptors came from a person aged 18-70 years in good health.

CDR3 sequence (DNA): TGTGCCACCAGCAGAGAGACCGCCGGCTATGGCTACACCTTC. This gives the protein CATSRETAGYGYTF. This sequence joins TRBV15 and TRBJ1-2; D is unresolved. The V gene lost 0 bases and the J gene lost 4 bases, with 9 bases spanning the gap. Germline lookup yields CDR1 LNHNV and CDR2 YYDKDF (reference sequence). The CDR3 totals 14 residues.

This sequence joins TRBV7-6 and TRBJ2-7; 7 bases are a match to TRBD2. The J segment lost 2 bases and the V segment lost 1 base, leaving 8 bases of the junction unmatched. Germline V gene data show CDR1 as SGHVS and CDR2 as FNYEAQ. This CDR3 region has 16 residues. CDR3 residues: CASSLESLRGTYEQYF. In DNA, the CDR3 is TGTGCCAGCAGCTTAGAGAGTTTGCGGGGGACCTACGAGCAGTACTTC.

This rearrangement joins TRBV19 to TRBJ1-4; no clear D gene. Deletions cut 6 bases from V and 3 bases from J, with 14 bases between. Germline V gene sequence: CDR1 LNHDA, CDR2 SQIVND (reference sequence). The CDR3 length is 15 residues. CDR3: CASRGILGANEKLFF. The CDR3, as DNA: TGTGCCAGTAGGGGGATTTTGGGTGCTAATGAAAAACTGTTTTTT.

The gene calls are TRBV9 and TRBJ1-1, with 7 bases aligning to TRBD1. The germline V gene encodes CDR1 SGDLS and CDR2 YYNGEE. V trimming: 4 bases; J trimming: 5 bases; junction bases outside the gene matches: 8. The CDR3 covers 14 residues. In nucleotides, the CDR3 is TGTGCCAGCAGCCAAGGGGGCCGGAGTACTGAAGCTTTCTTT. Protein product: CASSQGGRSTEAFF.

V is TRBV19 and J is TRBJ2-7; 7 nucleotides agree with TRBD2. CDR3 length: 14 residues. Germline V gene lookup returns CDR1 LNHDA and CDR2 SQIVND (reference sequence). With V trimmed by 5 bases and J by 2 bases, 6 bases remained unmatched. In DNA form, the CDR3 reads TGTGCCAGTAGTCTTGCGGGGGAAACCTACGAGCAGTACTTC. Amino acid sequence: CASSLAGETYEQYF.

The chain recombines TRBV7-9 with TRBJ1-1; D uncertain. The length of the CDR3 is 14 residues. V was clipped by 3 bases and J by 0 bases, with 8 bases between them. Germline V gene sequence: CDR1 SEHNR, CDR2 FQNEAQ (reference sequence). The CDR3 nucleotides are TGTGCCAGCAGCTTGCCAGGAGTGAACACTGAAGCTTTCTTT. It encodes CASSLPGVNTEAFF.

CDR3 protein: CASSQGLFRGSNQPQHF. The CDR3 DNA reads TGCGCCAGCAGCCAAGGTTTATTCCGGGGGAGCAATCAGCCCCAGCATTTT. V gene TRBV4-3 combines with J gene TRBJ1-5; tentative D call: TRBD1 (5 bases). This CDR3 spans 17 amino acids. Germline CDR1 LGHNA, CDR2 YSLEER. V was clipped by 1 base and J by 1 base, with 14 bases between them.

V usage is TRBV4-1 and J usage is TRBJ2-7; the D gene is possibly TRBD1 (5 bases). The CDR3 contains 14 residues. With 1 base removed from V and 3 bases from J, the gap between germline ends came to 10 bases. Germline CDR1 and CDR2: MGHRA and YSYEKL. The CDR3 DNA reads TGCGCCAGCAGCCAAGGGGCAGGGTTCTACGAGCAGTACTTC. It translates to CASSQGAGFYEQYF.

The V call is TRBV7-9, the J call TRBJ1-1; TRBD1 agrees at 9 bases. V lost 5 bases and J lost 7; bases outside the gene matches: 5. Germline assignment: CDR1 SEHNR and CDR2 FQNEAQ (reference sequence). The CDR3 loop spans 13 amino acids. CDR3 nucleotides: TGTGCCAGCAGCCCACAGGGGGCTAGTGAAGCTTTCTTT. It yields the protein CASSPQGASEAFF. Together with reference TRBV7-9 and TRBJ1-1, the CDR3 gives the full variable domain: DTGVSQNPRHKITKRGQNVTFRCDPISEHNRLYWYRQTLGQGPEFLTYFQNEAQLEKSRLLSDRFSAERPKGSFSTLEIQRTEQGDSAMYLCASSPQGASEAFFGQGTRLTVV.

The V and J genes are TRBV6-5 and TRBJ1-5; D remains ambiguous. The CDR3 covers 13 residues. Looked up from germline, CDR1 is MNHEY and CDR2 is SVGAGI. V lost 6 bases to trimming and J lost 3 bases, with 9 bases between them. The CDR3: CASRSTNNQPQHF. The CDR3, as DNA: TGTGCCAGCAGGTCGACTAACAATCAGCCCCAGCATTTT.

The chain has TRBV6-1 and TRBJ2-7, with unresolved D. Trimming shortened V by 2 bases and J by 2 bases, and 10 bases separated the two germline ends. The CDR3 covers 14 residues. Germline lookup yields CDR1 MNHNS and CDR2 SASEGT. CDR3 bases: TGTGCCAGCAGTGAACACGGACGGACCTACGAGCAGTACTTC. Its protein is CASSEHGRTYEQYF.

The chain couples TRBV11-3 to TRBJ2-5; D is uncertain. CDR3 length: 13 amino acids. CDR1 and CDR2 (germline): SGHNT, YENEEA. V gave up 1 base and J gave up 2 bases, with 5 bases separating them. CDR3 DNA: TGTGCCAGCAGCTTAGCGCAGCAAGAGACCCAGTACTTC. This encodes CASSLAQQETQYF.

The chain couples TRBV6-4 to TRBJ2-1, with D tentatively TRBD2 (6 bases). Germline assignment: CDR1 MRHNA and CDR2 SNTAGT. The CDR3 runs to 15 residues. V was trimmed by 5 bases and J by 8 bases, leaving 19 bases between them. In DNA form, the CDR3 reads TGTGCCAGCAGTTTGGCGGGGAGGTCTTGGGATGAGCAGTTCTTC. As protein: CASSLAGRSWDEQFF.